This TCR beta chain stems from a study of vaccination effects on CD4 cells after COVID-19. Study context: Specimens were obtained from a couple of convalescent patients 16 days and one week prior to vaccination.

Concerning this clone itself: Its antigen is as yet unknown.

Profiled with immunoSEQ multiplex PCR; TCRdb holds only in-frame clones, not every one. The table shows more than 60,000 clones, with 65% to 75% occurring only once. The CDR3 is 15 residues long. Trimming removed 2 bases from V and 8 bases from J, with 16 bases in between. The V gene's germline CDR1 is MNHEY and CDR2 SVGEGT. Upon completion of about ten days in culture, CD4+ T cells were isolated. Cultures had half their medium replaced with IL-2 medium on days 3 and 7. The sequencing here drew on CD4+ T cells from PBMCs cultured without peptide, taken before COVID-19 vaccination. V is TRBV6-2 or TRBV6-3 and J is TRBJ2-1; D ambiguous. This TCR was recovered from a human donor who had a prior SARS-CoV-2 infection. The CDR3 sequence: CASSYIGSILYEQFF. CDR3 DNA: TGTGCCAGCAGTTACATCGGTTCTATATTGTATGAGCAGTTCTTC.